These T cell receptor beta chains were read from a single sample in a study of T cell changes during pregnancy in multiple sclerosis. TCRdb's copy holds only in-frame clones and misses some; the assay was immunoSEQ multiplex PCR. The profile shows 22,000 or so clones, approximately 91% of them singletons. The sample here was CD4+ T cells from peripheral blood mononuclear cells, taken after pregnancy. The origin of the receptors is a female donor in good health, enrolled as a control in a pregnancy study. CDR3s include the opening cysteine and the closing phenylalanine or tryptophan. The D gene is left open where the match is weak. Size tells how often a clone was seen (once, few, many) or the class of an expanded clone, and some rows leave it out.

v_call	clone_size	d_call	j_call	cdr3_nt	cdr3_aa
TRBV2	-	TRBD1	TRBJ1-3	TGTGCCAGCAGTGAAGCGGGACAGGGCCACTCGCCTATATATTTT	CASSEAGQGHSPIYF
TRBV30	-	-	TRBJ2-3	TGTGCCTGGGGTCCAACTGGACTACCCCATGATACGCAGTATTTT	CAWGPTGLPHDTQYF
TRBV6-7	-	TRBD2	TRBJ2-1	TGTGCCAGTCCGGCGGGGGGGCCCTACAATGAGCAGTTCTTC	CASPAGGPYNEQFF
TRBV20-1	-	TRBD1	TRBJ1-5	TGCAGTGCTTCAGGGGGTCAGCCCCAGCATTTT	CSASGGQPQHF
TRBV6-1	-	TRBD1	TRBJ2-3	TGTGCCAGCAGGCACCGGGACAGGGACACAGATACGCAGTATTTT	CASRHRDRDTDTQYF
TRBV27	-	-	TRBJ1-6	TGTGCCAGCAGTTTATCAGTCGGGGGTAGCTCCTATAATTCACCCCTCCACTTT	CASSLSVGGSSYNSPLHF
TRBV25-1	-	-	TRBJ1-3	TGTGCCAGCAGTGAATTTCAGTCAGTCACTGGAAACACCATATATTTT	CASSEFQSVTGNTIYF
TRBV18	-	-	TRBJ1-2	TGTGCCAGCTCACCATCTGAGGGAAACTATGGCTACACCTTC	CASSPSEGNYGYTF
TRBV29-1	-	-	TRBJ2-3	TGCAGCGTTGGGCCAGGGGACGATACGCAGTATTTT	CSVGPGDDTQYF
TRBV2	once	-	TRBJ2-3	TGTGCCAGCAGAACCGCCCGGGACACACGGTACCCAGATACGCAGTATTTT	CASRTARDTRYPDTQYF
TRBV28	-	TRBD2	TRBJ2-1	TGTGCCAGCAGGGGGACTAGCGGGAGTTCGACTGAGCAGTTCTTC	CASRGTSGSSTEQFF
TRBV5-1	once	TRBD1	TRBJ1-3	TGCGCCAGCAGCTTGGAGGGGACAGCCTCTGGAAACACCATATATTTT	CASSLEGTASGNTIYF
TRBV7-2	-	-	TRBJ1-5	TGTGCCAGCAGCTTAGGGCAGGGAAATCAGCCCCAGCATTTT	CASSLGQGNQPQHF
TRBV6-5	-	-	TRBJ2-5	TGTGCCAGCAGCCGCGACAGGTTTGGGCCTGGGACCCAGTACTTC	CASSRDRFGPGTQYF
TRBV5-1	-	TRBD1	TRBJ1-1	TGCGCCAGCAGCATTGGAGACGACAGGGGCCCTGAAGCTTTCTTT	CASSIGDDRGPEAFF
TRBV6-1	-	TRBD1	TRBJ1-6	TGTGCCAGCAGTGAACAGGGGGACATTTCACCCCTCCACTTT	CASSEQGDISPLHF
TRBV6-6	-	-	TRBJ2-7	TGTGCCAGCAGTAATCCACCGGGGGTCTACGAGCAGTACTTC	CASSNPPGVYEQYF
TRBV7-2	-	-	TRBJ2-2	TGTGCCAGCAGCCTGACAGAAAACACCGGGGAGCTGTTTTTT	CASSLTENTGELFF
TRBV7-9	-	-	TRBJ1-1	TGTGCCAGCAGCTCATTGACTCCCACTGAAGCTTTCTTT	CASSSLTPTEAFF
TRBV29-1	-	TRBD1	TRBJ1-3	TGCAGCGTTGCCGTGGGACAGAGCTCTGGAAACACCATATATTTT	CSVAVGQSSGNTIYF
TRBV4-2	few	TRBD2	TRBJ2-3	TGTGCCAGCAGCCAAAGGACTAGCGGGGAAGTAGATACGCAGTATTTT	CASSQRTSGEVDTQYF
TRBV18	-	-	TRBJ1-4	TGTGCCAGCTCACCACCGGTTGGAGGTGTTAATGAAAAACTGTTTTTT	CASSPPVGGVNEKLFF
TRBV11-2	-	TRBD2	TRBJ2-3	TGTGCCAGCAGCCCGACGGGACTAGCGGGAGGGCGAGGTACGCAGTATTTT	CASSPTGLAGGRGTQYF
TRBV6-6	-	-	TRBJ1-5	TGTGCCAGCAGTTACCCGACACCCAATCAGCCCCAGCATTTT	CASSYPTPNQPQHF
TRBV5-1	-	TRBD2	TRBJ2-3	TGCGCCAGCAGCACCGGACTAGCGTCTAGCACAGATACGCAGTATTTT	CASSTGLASSTDTQYF
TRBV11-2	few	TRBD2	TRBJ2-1	TGTGCCAGCAGCTTACTCCCTAGCGGGAAAAGAAATGAGCAGTTCTTC	CASSLLPSGKRNEQFF
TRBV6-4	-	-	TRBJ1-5	TGTGCCAGTTCAAGAGAGGGTTTCGGACAGCCCCAGCATTTT	CASSREGFGQPQHF
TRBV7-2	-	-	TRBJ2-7	TGTGCCAGCAGCCCCAAGCGGTCGACCTACGAGCAGTACTTC	CASSPKRSTYEQYF
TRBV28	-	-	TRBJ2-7	TGTGCCACCCGCCCGGGGGGCAACACCTACGAGCAGTACTTC	CATRPGGNTYEQYF
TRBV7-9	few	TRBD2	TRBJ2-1	TGTGCCAGCAGCTTAACCCGCGGTTCGGGGGGTGAGCAGTTCTTC	CASSLTRGSGGEQFF
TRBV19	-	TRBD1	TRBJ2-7	TGTGCCAGTAGTTTTTACCGGGACAGCTACGAGCAGTACTTC	CASSFYRDSYEQYF
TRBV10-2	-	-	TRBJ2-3	TGCGCCAGCAGTGAGTCGGTAGCGGACACAGATACGCAGTATTTT	CASSESVADTDTQYF
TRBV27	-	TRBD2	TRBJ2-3	TGTGCCAGCAGACCGGCGGGGGGCAACACAGATACGCAGTATTTT	CASRPAGGNTDTQYF
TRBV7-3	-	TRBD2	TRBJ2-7	TGTGCCAGCAGCTCAAGCGGGACTCCGTACGAGCAGTACTTC	CASSSSGTPYEQYF
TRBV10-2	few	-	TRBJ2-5	TGCGCCAGCAGTGAGTTCCGAACTGGAGAGACCCAGTACTTC	CASSEFRTGETQYF
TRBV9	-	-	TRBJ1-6	TGTGCCAGCAGCGTGGCACACGATAATTCACCCCTCCACTTT	CASSVAHDNSPLHF
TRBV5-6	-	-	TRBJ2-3	TGTGCCAGCAGCTGGGGGGTGGGCCAGGGTGTGACAGATACGCAGTATTTT	CASSWGVGQGVTDTQYF
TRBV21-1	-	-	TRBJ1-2	TGTGCCAGTCCCAGGACAGGGGGCCGTGGCTACACCTTC	CASPRTGGRGYTF
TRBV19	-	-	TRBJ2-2	TGTGCCAGTAGTAGCCGACCCCCGGGGACCGGGGAGCTGTTTTTT	CASSSRPPGTGELFF
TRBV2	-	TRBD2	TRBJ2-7	TGTGCCAGCAGTATCGGGACTAGCGGGGGGGCCGAGTTTTACGAGCAGTACTTC	CASSIGTSGGAEFYEQYF
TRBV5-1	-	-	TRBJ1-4	TGCGCCAGCAGCTTGGATCGTGAAAAACTGTTTTTT	CASSLDREKLFF
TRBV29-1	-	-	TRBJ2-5	TGCAGCGTTGAGGGGTTAGCGGAAGAGACCCAGTACTTC	CSVEGLAEETQYF
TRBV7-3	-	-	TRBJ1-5	TGTGCCAGCAGCTTACAGGGAGGGCAGCCCCAGCATTTT	CASSLQGGQPQHF
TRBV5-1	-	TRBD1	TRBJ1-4	TGCGCCAGCAGCTGGGAATCACAGGGGTCTAATGAAAAACTGTTTTTT	CASSWESQGSNEKLFF
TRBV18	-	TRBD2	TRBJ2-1	TGTGCCAGCTCACAGCGACTAGCGGGGGTTGATGAGCAGTTCTTC	CASSQRLAGVDEQFF
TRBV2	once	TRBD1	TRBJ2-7	TGTGCCAGCACCGTGAGGACAGGGGTCTACGAGCAGTACTTC	CASTVRTGVYEQYF
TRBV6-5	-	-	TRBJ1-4	TGTGCCAGCAGTTACGGGGGGTCTAATGAAAAACTGTTTTTT	CASSYGGSNEKLFF